The clone carrying this T cell receptor (beta chain) has only one observation. Its specificity is unknown. The stimulus was lysate of CMV-infected fibroblasts, around 10 ug/mL. CD4+ T cells upregulating both CD40 ligand and CD69 were sorted as responding cells. Sequencing used immunoSEQ version 4 in survey mode. The data were produced by immunoSEQ multiplex PCR, yet TCRdb's version contains in-frame clones alone and is incomplete. The data contain 15,000 to 20,000 clones, around three quarters of them seen just once; the ten biggest clones take up approximately 6.3%. Trimming shortened V by 2 bases and J by 6 bases, and 14 bases separated the two germline ends. Germline V gene data show CDR1 as MNHEY and CDR2 as SVGAGI. The CDR3 totals 14 residues. The sample is drawn from a study of persistence of HIV-infected CD4 T cells. Overall study findings and caveats: Within sorted populations, more oligoclonal TCRs accompanied more oligoclonal proviruses.

The clonotype originates from an adult man with HIV who was CMV-seropositive. The starting material was CD4+ T cells sorted from PBMCs after roughly 17-hour stimulation, obtained from a patient who received antiretroviral therapy. This chain joins TRBV6-5 and TRBJ2-7; tentatively, D is TRBD2 (7 bases). CDR3 DNA sequence: TGTGCCAGCAGTTACGGAGGGGGGGCGCGCGAGCAGTACTTC. Translation gives CASSYGGGAREQYF.